Listed below are T cell receptor beta chains from one sample, sequenced in a study of identical twins. TCRdb used MiXCR to reprocess the 5' RACE reads, holding one entry per CDR3 protein. The sample carries some 660,000 distinct CDR3 sequences, about 9.4% recorded once. In addition, the sample was reused for a study of yellow fever vaccine responses in identical twins.

The sequenced material came from PBMCs. These receptors were obtained from a woman under 30 in good health. The CDR3 runs from the conserved cysteine through the conserved F or W. Each record gives: V gene, J gene, clone size, D gene, CDR3 protein, CDR3 DNA. D genes are given only for firm matches. Where a row states a size, it is once, few, many or the class of an expanded clone; other rows omit it.

>TRBV27|TRBJ2-7|many|.
CASSRQVSYEQYF
TGTGCCAGCAGTAGACAGGTCTCCTACGAGCAGTACTTC
>TRBV11-2|TRBJ2-1|many|.
CASSLFGAYNEQFF
TGTGCCAGCAGCTTATTTGGGGCGTATAATGAGCAGTTCTTC
>TRBV29-1|TRBJ2-5|many|.
CSVVTGNQETQYF
TGCAGCGTTGTGACAGGAAACCAAGAGACCCAGTACTTC
>TRBV6-1|TRBJ2-5|.|.
CASSTPGTEETQYF
TGTGCCAGCAGTACCCCAGGGACCGAAGAGACCCAGTACTTC
>TRBV20-1|TRBJ1-5|.|TRBD1
CSATRTGGDQPQHF
TGCAGTGCTACAAGGACAGGGGGAGATCAGCCCCAGCATTTT
>TRBV9|TRBJ2-2|many|.
CASSVGGRNTGELFF
TGTGCCAGCAGCGTAGGAGGAAGGAACACCGGGGAGCTGTTTTTT
>TRBV4-3|TRBJ2-2|.|.
CASSQEVEGLGTGELFF
TGCGCCAGCAGCCAAGAGGTTGAAGGGTTAGGCACCGGGGAGCTGTTTTTT
>TRBV12-1|TRBJ2-2|.|.
CASSRMTVNANTGELFF
TGTGCCAGCAGCCGCATGACAGTAAACGCGAACACCGGGGAGCTGTTTTTT
>TRBV7-9|TRBJ2-4|many|.
CASSLGLGNIQYF
TGTGCCAGCAGCTTAGGTTTGGGAAACATTCAGTACTTC
>TRBV12-3/TRBV12-4|TRBJ2-1|many|.
CASSLLGEQFF
TGTGCCAGCAGTTTATTGGGTGAGCAGTTCTTC
>TRBV9|TRBJ2-5|.|.
CASSAWGQETQYF
TGTGCCAGCAGTGCATGGGGGCAGGAGACCCAGTACTTC
>TRBV7-8|TRBJ1-5|.|.
CASSLWGSQPQHF
TGTGCCAGCAGCTTATGGGGAAGTCAGCCCCAGCATTTT
>TRBV6-1|TRBJ1-3|few|.
CASKQSSGNTIYF
TGTGCCAGCAAGCAGAGCTCTGGAAACACCATATATTTT
>TRBV4-2|TRBJ2-4|many|.
CASSLTGPPAGAKNIQYF
TGTGCCAGCAGCTTAACAGGGCCTCCGGCAGGGGCCAAAAACATTCAGTACTTC
>TRBV11-2|TRBJ2-1|few|TRBD1
CASSPDRVDNEQFF
TGTGCCAGCAGCCCGGACAGGGTTGACAATGAGCAGTTCTTC
>TRBV15|TRBJ2-3|.|.
CATSRDAPDITDTQYF
TGTGCCACCAGCAGAGATGCCCCGGACATCACAGATACGCAGTATTTT
>TRBV2|TRBJ2-1|many|.
CASRLGTVGEQFF
TGTGCCAGCAGGTTAGGGACTGTCGGTGAGCAGTTCTTC
>TRBV25-1|TRBJ2-1|.|TRBD1
CASSPGQGAGWSYNEQFF
TGTGCCAGCAGTCCGGGACAGGGGGCCGGTTGGTCCTACAATGAGCAGTTCTTC
>TRBV7-9|TRBJ2-3|.|.
CASSLVGRDNTDTQYF
TGTGCCAGCAGCTTAGTGGGCAGAGATAACACAGATACGCAGTATTTT
>TRBV11-2|TRBJ2-3|few|TRBD2
CASSLGGWRGASLRDTQYF
TGTGCCAGCAGCTTAGGTGGTTGGCGGGGGGCTTCCCTTAGGGATACGCAGTATTTT
>TRBV11-2|TRBJ2-3|few|TRBD2
CASSLVLAGGVGSFTDTQYF
TGTGCCAGCAGCTTAGTTCTAGCGGGGGGCGTCGGATCCTTCACAGATACGCAGTATTTT
>TRBV6-2/TRBV6-3|TRBJ2-7|.|TRBD2
CASSLRLAGDWEQYF
TGTGCCAGCAGTCTCAGACTAGCGGGGGATTGGGAGCAGTACTTC
>TRBV6-2/TRBV6-3|TRBJ2-6|.|.
CASGGATGANVLTF
TGTGCCAGCGGGGGGGCTACTGGGGCCAACGTCCTGACTTTC